Given below is one TCR beta chain in context. Its antigen specificity is not known. There are no base qualities to consult, and no much larger clone falls within one base. V is pared back by 1 base and J by 2 bases, with 2 bases lying between the germline termini. Counted from cysteine to phenylalanine, this CDR3 has 12 amino acids. Only the CDR3 part of the read is kept: 36 bases, read in frame from the first base. From a lookup of the germline V gene, CDR1 and CDR2 are SGHAT and FQNNGV. To sequence the TCRbeta CDR3 region, genomic DNA was isolated from the sorted cells. The immunoSEQ Assay was used to sequence the TCRbeta CDR3 regions. TCRdb re-hosts the immuneACCESS table, in-frame sequences only. Its copies lack some clones; in the studies checked, an unresolved V gene accounts for under half of them, and the cause for the rest is not known. The sample table shows roughly 75,000 clones, and more than 80% are seen once. The ten top clones hold 2.8% of the sample.

These data are taken from a study of OX40 agonist ivuxolimab in advanced cancers. A note on the overall study: Ivuxolimab was an agonistic, fully human IgG2 monoclonal antibody directed against OX40 (CD134), a costimulatory receptor. Intravenous ivuxolimab was administered to patients every 2 weeks at six dose levels: 0.01, 0.1, 0.3, 1.5, 3 and 10 mg/kg. Of the roughly 51 dose-escalation patients, hepatocellular carcinoma was present in some 19, melanoma in roughly 15, renal cell carcinoma in 9 and head and neck cancer in 9. In the dose-escalation cohort, around four fifths of patients were male, and the mean age was approximately 55 years, with a range of roughly 23 to 85. Patients were allowed to have had prior anti-PD-1, anti-PD-L1 or anti-CTLA-4 therapy, and 30% to 40% of the dose-escalation patients had previously received checkpoint inhibitors. Three dose-escalation patients achieved partial responses, one with hepatocellular carcinoma and two with cutaneous melanoma. The point of sequencing TCRbeta in the periphery was to test whether ivuxolimab changed TCR sequence diversity and drove clonal T-cell expansion. The paper reports the monotherapy dose-escalation portion (N of about 54 patients) of the phase I ivuxolimab trial.

Patients with autoimmune disease history or receiving systemic immunosuppression were excluded from the trial. Peripheral blood for TCR sequencing was collected from all dose cohorts at baseline, on cycle 4 day 1, and on cycle 7 day 1. Samples were obtained from an open-label, multicenter, first-in-human phase I dose-escalation trial of ivuxolimab. The trial enrolled adults with locally advanced or metastatic head and neck squamous cell, hepatocellular, melanoma or renal cell carcinoma. Before TCR sequencing, CD4+ T cells and CD8+ T cells were sorted from peripheral blood as separate populations. Beyond this particular receptor, the publication reports: At doses from 0.1 to 3.0 mg/kg, clonal expansion was seen in both CD4+ and CD8+ blood T cells between baseline and week 6. In the 0.1-3.0 mg/kg groups, partial responders had among the lowest normalized peripheral clonal expansion, particularly in CD8+ T cells. Low levels of normalized T-cell clonal expansion were also seen in some patients who did not respond. After ivuxolimab, more expanded clones were found on average in CD8+ T cells than in CD4+ T cells. The antigen specificity of the peripheral T cells that underwent clonal expansion was not determined.

The sequence was collected from an adult with an advanced solid tumor such as melanoma, head and neck, liver or kidney cancer. The sample consisted of CD4+ or CD8+ T cells sorted from blood, taken in a trial of the OX40 agonist ivuxolimab. This chain is built from TRBV11-2 and TRBJ1-2, with the identity of the D gene unclear. The DNA reads as follows: TGTGCCAGCAGCTTAGGCAACTATGGCTACACCTTC. Its protein reads: CASSLGNYGYTF.